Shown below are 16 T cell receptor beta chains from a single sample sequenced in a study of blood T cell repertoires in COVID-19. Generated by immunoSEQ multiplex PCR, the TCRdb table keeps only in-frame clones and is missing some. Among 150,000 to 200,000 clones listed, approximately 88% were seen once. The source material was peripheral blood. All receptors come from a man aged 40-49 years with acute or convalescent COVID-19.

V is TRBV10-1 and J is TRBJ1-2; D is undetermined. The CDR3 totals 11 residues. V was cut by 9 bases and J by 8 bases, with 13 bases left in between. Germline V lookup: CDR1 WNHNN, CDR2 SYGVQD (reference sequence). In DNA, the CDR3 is TGCGCCAGTCATAATAGCCGGGGCTACACCTTC. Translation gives CASHNSRGYTF.

CDR3 in amino acids: CASSQGTASTDTQYF. CDR3 coding DNA: TGCGCCAGCAGCCAGGGGACAGCAAGCACAGATACGCAGTATTTT. The J gene is TRBJ2-3, the V gene TRBV4-3; 7 bases line up with TRBD1. CDR3 length: 15 residues. The ends lost 3 bases at V and 0 bases at J; junction bases unmatched: 3. Germline V gives CDR1 LGHNA, CDR2 YSLEER.

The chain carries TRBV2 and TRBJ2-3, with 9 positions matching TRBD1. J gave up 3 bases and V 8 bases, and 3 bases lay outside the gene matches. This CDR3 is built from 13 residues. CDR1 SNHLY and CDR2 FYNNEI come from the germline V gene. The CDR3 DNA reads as TGTGCCAGCGGGACAGGGTTAACAGATACGCAGTATTTT. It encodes CASGTGLTDTQYF.

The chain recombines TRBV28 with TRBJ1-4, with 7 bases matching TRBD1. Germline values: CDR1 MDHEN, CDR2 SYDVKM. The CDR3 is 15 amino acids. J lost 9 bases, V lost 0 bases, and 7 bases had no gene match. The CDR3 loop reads CASSLWQGGIQKLFF. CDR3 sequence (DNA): TGTGCCAGCAGTTTATGGCAGGGGGGCATTCAAAAACTGTTTTTT. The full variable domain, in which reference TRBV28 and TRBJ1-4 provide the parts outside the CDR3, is DVKVTQSSRYLVKRTGEKVFLECVQDMDHENMFWYRQDPGLGLRLIYFSYDVKMKEKGDIPEGYSVSREKKERFSLILESASTNQTSMYLCASSLWQGGIQKLFFGSGTQLSVL.

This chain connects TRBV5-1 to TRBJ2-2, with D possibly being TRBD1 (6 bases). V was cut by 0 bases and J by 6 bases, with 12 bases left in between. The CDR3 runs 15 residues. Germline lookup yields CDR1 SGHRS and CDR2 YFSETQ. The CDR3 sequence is CASSLEETGSGELFF. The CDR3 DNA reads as TGCGCCAGCAGCTTGGAGGAGACAGGTTCCGGGGAGCTGTTTTTT.

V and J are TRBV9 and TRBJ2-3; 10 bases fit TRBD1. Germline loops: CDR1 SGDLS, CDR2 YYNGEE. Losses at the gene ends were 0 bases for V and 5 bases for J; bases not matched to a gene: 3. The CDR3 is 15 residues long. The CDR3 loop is CASSVGTGGRDTQYF. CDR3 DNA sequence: TGTGCCAGCAGCGTAGGGACAGGGGGGAGAGATACGCAGTATTTT.

CDR3: CASSLFSDTQYF. Written as DNA, the CDR3 is TGTGCCAGCAGTTTATTCTCAGATACGCAGTATTTT. The chain links TRBV12-3 or TRBV12-4 to TRBJ2-3; no reliable D call. This CDR3 contains 12 residues. V lost 2 bases to trimming and J lost 4 bases, with 4 bases between them.

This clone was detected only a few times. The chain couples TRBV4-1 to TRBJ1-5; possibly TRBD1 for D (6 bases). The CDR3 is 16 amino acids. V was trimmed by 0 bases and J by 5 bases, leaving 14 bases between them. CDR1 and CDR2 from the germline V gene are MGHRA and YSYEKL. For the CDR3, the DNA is TGCGCCAGCAGCCAAGATCGCACAGGGCATTATCAGCCCCAGCATTTT. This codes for CASSQDRTGHYQPQHF.

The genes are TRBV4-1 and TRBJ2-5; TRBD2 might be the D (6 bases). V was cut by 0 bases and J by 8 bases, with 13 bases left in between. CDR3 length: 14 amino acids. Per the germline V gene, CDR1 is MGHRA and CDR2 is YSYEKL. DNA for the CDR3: TGCGCCAGCAGCCAAGATCGAGGGGACTCTACCCAGTACTTC. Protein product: CASSQDRGDSTQYF.

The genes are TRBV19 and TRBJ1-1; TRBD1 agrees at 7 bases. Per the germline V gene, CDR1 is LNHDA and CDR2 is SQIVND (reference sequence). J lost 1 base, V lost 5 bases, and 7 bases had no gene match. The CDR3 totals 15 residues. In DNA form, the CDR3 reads TGTGCCAGTAGTCCTTACAGGGGCGGGAACACTGAAGCTTTCTTT. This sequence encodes CASSPYRGGNTEAFF.

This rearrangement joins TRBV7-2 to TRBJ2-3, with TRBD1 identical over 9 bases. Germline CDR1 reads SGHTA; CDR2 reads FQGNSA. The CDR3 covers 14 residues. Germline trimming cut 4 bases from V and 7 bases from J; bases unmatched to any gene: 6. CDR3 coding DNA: TGTGCCAGCAGCTCTCCCGGGACAGGGAATACGCAGTATTTT. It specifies CASSSPGTGNTQYF.

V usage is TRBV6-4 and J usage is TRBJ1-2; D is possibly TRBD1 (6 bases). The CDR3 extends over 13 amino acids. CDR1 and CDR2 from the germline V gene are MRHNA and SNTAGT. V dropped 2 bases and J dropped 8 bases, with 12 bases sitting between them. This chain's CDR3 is CASSDGGLSGYTF. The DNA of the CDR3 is TGTGCCAGCAGTGACGGGGGCTTATCGGGCTACACCTTC.

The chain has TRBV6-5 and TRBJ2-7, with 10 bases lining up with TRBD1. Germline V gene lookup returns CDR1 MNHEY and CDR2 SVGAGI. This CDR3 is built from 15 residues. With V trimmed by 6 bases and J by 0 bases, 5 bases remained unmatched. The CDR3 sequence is CASRPGQGSSYEQYF. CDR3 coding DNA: TGTGCCAGCAGGCCGGGACAGGGGTCCTCCTACGAGCAGTACTTC.

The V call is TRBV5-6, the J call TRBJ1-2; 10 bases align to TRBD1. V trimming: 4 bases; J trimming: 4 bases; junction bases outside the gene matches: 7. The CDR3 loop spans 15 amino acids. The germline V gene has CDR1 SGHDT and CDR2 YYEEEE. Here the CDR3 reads CASSLRQGAFYGYTF. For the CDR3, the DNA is TGTGCCAGCAGCCTGCGACAGGGGGCTTTCTATGGCTACACCTTC. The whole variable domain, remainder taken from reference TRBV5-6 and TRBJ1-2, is DAGVTQSPTHLIKTRGQQVTLRCSPKSGHDTVSWYQQALGQGPQFIFQYYEEEERQRGNFPDRFSGHQFPNYSSELNVNALLLGDSALYLCASSLRQGAFYGYTFGSGTRLTVV.

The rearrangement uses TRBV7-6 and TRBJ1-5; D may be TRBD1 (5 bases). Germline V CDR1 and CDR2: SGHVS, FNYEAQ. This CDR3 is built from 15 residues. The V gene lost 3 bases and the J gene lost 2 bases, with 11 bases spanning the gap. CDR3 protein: CASSLGRGGNQPQHF. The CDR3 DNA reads TGTGCCAGCAGCTTGGGGCGGGGGGGCAATCAGCCCCAGCATTTT.

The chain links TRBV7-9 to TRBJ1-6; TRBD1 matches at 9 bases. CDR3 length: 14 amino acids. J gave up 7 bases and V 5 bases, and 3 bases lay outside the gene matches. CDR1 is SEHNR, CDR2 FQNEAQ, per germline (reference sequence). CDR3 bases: TGTGCCAGCAGCAAGGGACAGGGAAATTCACCCCTCCACTTT. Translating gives CASSKGQGNSPLHF. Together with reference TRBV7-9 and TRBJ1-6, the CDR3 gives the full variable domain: DTGVSQNPRHKITKRGQNVTFRCDPISEHNRLYWYRQTLGQGPEFLTYFQNEAQLEKSRLLSDRFSAERPKGSFSTLEIQRTEQGDSAMYLCASSKGQGNSPLHFGNGTRLTVT.